One and the same sample provided the 15 T cell receptor beta chains below, sequenced in a study of T cells in tumors and immune-related adverse events. Sequenced by immunoSEQ multiplex PCR; TCRdb stores in-frame clones only, minus some. Of 10,000 or so clones listed, about 90% were seen once; the top ten hold 1.5%. The sample in question was lymph node tissue, obtained from a patient treated with anti-PD-1 therapy. The receptors originated from a female donor with metastatic renal cell carcinoma.

The V and J genes are TRBV7-6 and TRBJ2-3; D possibly corresponds to TRBD2 (6 bases). CDR3 length equals 16 residues. Trimming shortened V by 1 base and J by 0 bases, and 11 bases separated the two germline ends. Germline assignment: CDR1 SGHVS and CDR2 FNYEAQ. CDR3 in DNA: TGTGCCAGCAGCTTAGGTAGCGGAGCTAGCACAGATACGCAGTATTTT. Translated: CASSLGSGASTDTQYF.

The CDR3 DNA follows: TGTGCCAGCAGTTGGTGGAGCCGCAATGAGCAGTTCTTC. This gives the protein CASSWWSRNEQFF. The chain couples TRBV27 to TRBJ2-1, with D uncertain. Per germline, CDR1 MNHEY and CDR2 SMNVEV (reference sequence). This CDR3 has 13 amino acids. Trimming removed 4 bases at V and 6 bases at J, with 10 bases between.

The gene calls are TRBV5-1 and TRBJ2-3; D may match TRBD1 or TRBD2 (6 bases each). The CDR3 has 18 residues. V was clipped by 4 bases and J by 1 base, with 22 bases between them. Germline values: CDR1 SGHRS, CDR2 YFSETQ. CDR3 in DNA: TGCGCCAGCAGCGTCGGTTCGTCTCCGGGGGCCGGCACAGATACGCAGTATTTT. Translating gives CASSVGSSPGAGTDTQYF. Full variable domain (remainder filled in from reference TRBV5-1 and TRBJ2-3): KAGVTQTPRYLIKTRGQQVTLSCSPISGHRSVSWYQQTPGQGLQFLFEYFSETQRNKGNFPGRFSGRQFSNSRSEMNVSTLELGDSALYLCASSVGSSPGAGTDTQYFGPGTRLTVL.

CDR3 region: CASSFSGLEEQYF. CDR3 in DNA: TGCGCCAGCAGCTTTAGCGGGCTTGAAGAGCAGTACTTC. The chain is built from TRBV5-1 and TRBJ2-7; 7 bases map to TRBD2. The CDR3 has 13 residues. CDR1 and CDR2 (germline): SGHRS, YFSETQ. With V trimmed by 2 bases and J by 7 bases, 6 bases remained unmatched.

V and J are TRBV6-1 and TRBJ1-1; D is ambiguous. The CDR3 contains 13 residues. Germline CDR1 MNHNS, CDR2 SASEGT. V lost 1 base to trimming and J lost 3 bases, with 6 bases between them. CDR3 in amino acids: CASSEGQYTEAFF. The DNA of the CDR3 is TGTGCCAGCAGTGAAGGGCAGTACACTGAAGCTTTCTTT.

The chain recombines TRBV18 with TRBJ1-3; no firm D call. Trimming cost V 1 base and J 2 bases, with 9 bases left between them. The CDR3 contains 15 residues. Looked up from germline, CDR1 is KGHSH and CDR2 is LQKENI. The CDR3 sequence: CASSPRGRTGNTIYF. In nucleotides, the CDR3 is TGTGCCAGCTCACCACGGGGTAGAACTGGAAACACCATATATTTT.

CDR3 nucleotide sequence: TGTGCCAGCAGTTACAGGGTACAATCGCTCTATGGCTACACCTTC. This gives the protein CASSYRVQSLYGYTF. The rearrangement uses TRBV6-5 and TRBJ1-2; D remains unclear. Germline V gene data show CDR1 as MNHEY and CDR2 as SVGAGI. Trimming removed 2 bases from V and 4 bases from J, with 14 bases in between. The CDR3 spans 15 residues.

The sample holds a few counts of this clone. V gene TRBV4-1 combines with J gene TRBJ1-5; 12 positions agree with TRBD1. Germline CDR1 reads MGHRA; CDR2 reads YSYEKL. Trimming cost V 2 bases and J 6 bases; bases outside gene matches: 14. The CDR3 runs to 19 residues. CDR3 sequence reads: CASSQPGTGGFWKGQPQHF. The DNA for the CDR3 is TGCGCCAGCAGCCAACCCGGGACAGGGGGCTTCTGGAAGGGTCAGCCCCAGCATTTT.

The chain is built from TRBV7-2 and TRBJ1-4; 7 nucleotides align to TRBD1. This CDR3 comprises 13 residues. Trimming at V came to 5 bases and at J to 10 bases, leaving 7 bases not matched to a gene. The germline V gene has CDR1 SGHTA and CDR2 FQGNSA. The CDR3 nucleotides read TGTGCCAGCAGCCTAGGAGGGACAGCAAAACTGTTTTTT. It codes for CASSLGGTAKLFF.

This clone appeared a single time. The chain couples TRBV5-8 to TRBJ2-7, with 8 bases that match TRBD2. V was pared by 1 base and J by 6 bases, with 6 bases of the junction left unmatched. This CDR3 has 14 amino acids. The germline gives CDR1 SGHTS, CDR2 YDEGEE. CDR3 loop: CASSLSGLEREQYF. In DNA form, the CDR3 reads TGTGCCAGCAGCTTGTCGGGACTAGAGCGCGAGCAGTACTTC.

This sequence joins TRBV7-2 and TRBJ1-2, with D hard to call. CDR1 and CDR2 from the germline V gene are SGHTA and FQGNSA. The CDR3 contains 13 residues. V was trimmed by 1 base and J by 2 bases, leaving 5 bases between them. The CDR3 reads CASSLVYNYGYTF. The CDR3 DNA reads TGTGCCAGCAGCTTAGTCTACAACTATGGCTACACCTTC. Supplemented by reference TRBV7-2 and TRBJ1-2, the full variable domain reads GAGVSQSPSNKVTEKGKDVELRCDPISGHTALYWYRQSLGQGLEFLIYFQGNSAPDKSGLPSDRFSAERTGGSVSTLTIQRTQQEDSAVYLCASSLVYNYGYTFGSGTRLTVV.

The J gene is TRBJ1-2, the V gene TRBV4-3; 9 bases line up with TRBD1. Germline V CDR1 and CDR2: LGHNA, YSLEER. Trimming cost V 0 bases and J 5 bases; bases outside gene matches: 7. The CDR3 has 16 residues. CDR3 residues: CASSQDRTGVEYGYTF. As DNA, the CDR3 is TGCGCCAGCAGCCAAGATAGGACAGGGGTAGAGTATGGCTACACCTTC.

V is TRBV7-2 and J is TRBJ2-7; TRBD2 might be the D (6 bases). The length of the CDR3 is 14 residues. CDR1 and CDR2 from the germline V gene are SGHTA and FQGNSA. Trimming removed 5 bases from V and 4 bases from J, with 15 bases in between. The CDR3 coding sequence is TGTGCCAGCAGCCAGGGACTCAGCGGATACGAGCAGTACTTC. As protein: CASSQGLSGYEQYF.

The rearrangement uses TRBV2 and TRBJ2-3, with 7 bases identical to TRBD2. The V and J ends lost 5 bases and 0 bases, in that order; junction bases with no gene match: 2. Germline lookup yields CDR1 SNHLY and CDR2 FYNNEI. The CDR3 extends over 14 amino acids. In nucleotides, the CDR3 is TGTGCCAGCAGTTGGGGGGGTAGCACAGATACGCAGTATTTT. Translated: CASSWGGSTDTQYF. Looking up the rest from reference TRBV2 and TRBJ2-3 gives the full variable domain: EPEVTQTPSHQVTQMGQEVILRCVPISNHLYFYWYRQILGQKVEFLVSFYNNEISEKSEIFDDQFSVERPDGSNFTLKIRSTKLEDSAMYFCASSWGGSTDTQYFGPGTRLTVL.

This chain's CDR3 is CATSRDRVDWYGYTF. The CDR3 nucleotides are TGTGCCACCAGCAGGGACAGGGTTGATTGGTATGGCTACACCTTC. This rearrangement joins TRBV15 to TRBJ1-2, with 8 nucleotides matching TRBD1. CDR3 length: 15 residues. From germline, CDR1 is LNHNV and CDR2 YYDKDF (reference sequence). The V segment lost 3 bases and the J segment 5 bases; nucleotides outside the gene matches: 8.